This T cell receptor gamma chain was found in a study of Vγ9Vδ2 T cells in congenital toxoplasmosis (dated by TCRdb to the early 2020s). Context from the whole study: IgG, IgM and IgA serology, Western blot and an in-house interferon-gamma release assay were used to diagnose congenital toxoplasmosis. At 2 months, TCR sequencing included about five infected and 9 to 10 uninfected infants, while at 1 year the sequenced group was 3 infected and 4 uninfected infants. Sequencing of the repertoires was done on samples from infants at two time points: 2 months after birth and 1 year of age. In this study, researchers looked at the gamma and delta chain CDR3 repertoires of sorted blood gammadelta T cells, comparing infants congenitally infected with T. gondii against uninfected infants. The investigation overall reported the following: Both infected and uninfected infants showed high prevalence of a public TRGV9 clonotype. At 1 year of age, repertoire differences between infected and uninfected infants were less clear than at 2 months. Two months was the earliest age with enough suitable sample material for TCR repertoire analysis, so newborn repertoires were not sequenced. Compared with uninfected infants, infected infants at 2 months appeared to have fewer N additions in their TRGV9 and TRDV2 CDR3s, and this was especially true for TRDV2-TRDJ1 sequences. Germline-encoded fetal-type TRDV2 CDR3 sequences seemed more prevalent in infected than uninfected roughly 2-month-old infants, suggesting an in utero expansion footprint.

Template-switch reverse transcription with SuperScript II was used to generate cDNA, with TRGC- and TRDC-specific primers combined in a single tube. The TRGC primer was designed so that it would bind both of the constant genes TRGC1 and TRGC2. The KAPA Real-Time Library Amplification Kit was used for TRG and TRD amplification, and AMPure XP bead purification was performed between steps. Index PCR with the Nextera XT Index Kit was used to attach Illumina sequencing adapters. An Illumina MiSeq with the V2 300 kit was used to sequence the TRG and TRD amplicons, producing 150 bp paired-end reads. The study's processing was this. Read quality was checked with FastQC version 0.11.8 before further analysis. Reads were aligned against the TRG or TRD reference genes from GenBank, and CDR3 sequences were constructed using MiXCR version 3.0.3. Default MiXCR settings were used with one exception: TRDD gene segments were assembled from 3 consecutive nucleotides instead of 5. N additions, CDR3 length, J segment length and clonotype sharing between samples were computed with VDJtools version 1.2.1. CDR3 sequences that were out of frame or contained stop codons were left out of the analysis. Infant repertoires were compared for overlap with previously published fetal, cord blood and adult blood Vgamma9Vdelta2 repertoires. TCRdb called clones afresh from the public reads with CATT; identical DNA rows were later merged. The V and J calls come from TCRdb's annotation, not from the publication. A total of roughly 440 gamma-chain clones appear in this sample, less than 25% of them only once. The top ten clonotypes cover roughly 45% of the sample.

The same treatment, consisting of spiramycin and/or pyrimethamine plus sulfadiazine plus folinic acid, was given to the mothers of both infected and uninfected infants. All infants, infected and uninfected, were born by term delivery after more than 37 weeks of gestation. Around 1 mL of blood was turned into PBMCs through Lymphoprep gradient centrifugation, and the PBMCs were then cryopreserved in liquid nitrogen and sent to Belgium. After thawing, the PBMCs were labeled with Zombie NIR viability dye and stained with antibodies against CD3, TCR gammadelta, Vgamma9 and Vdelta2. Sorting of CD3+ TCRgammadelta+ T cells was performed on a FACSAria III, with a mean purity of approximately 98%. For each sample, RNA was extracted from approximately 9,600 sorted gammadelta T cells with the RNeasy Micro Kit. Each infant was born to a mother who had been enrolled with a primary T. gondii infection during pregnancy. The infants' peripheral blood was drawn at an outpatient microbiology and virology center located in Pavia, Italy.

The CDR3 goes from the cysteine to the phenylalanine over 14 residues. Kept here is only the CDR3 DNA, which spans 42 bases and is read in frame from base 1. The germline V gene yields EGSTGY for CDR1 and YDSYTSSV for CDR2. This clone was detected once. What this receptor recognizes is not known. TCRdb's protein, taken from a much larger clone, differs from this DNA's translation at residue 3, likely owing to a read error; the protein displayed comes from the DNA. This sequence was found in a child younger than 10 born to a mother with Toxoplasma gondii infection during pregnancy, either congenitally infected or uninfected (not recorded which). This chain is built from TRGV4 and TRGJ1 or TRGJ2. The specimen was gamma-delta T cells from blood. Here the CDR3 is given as CAIWDGPSYYKKLF. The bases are TGTGCCATCTGGGATGGGCCAAGTTATTATAAGAAACTCTTT.